This record covers a single TCR beta chain. This entry comes from a study of T cells in Graves' hyperthyroidism and ophthalmopathy. Amplification targeted TCR beta CDR3 regions from RNA transcripts. HTBI primers drove first-round RT-PCR of the TCR CDR3. TCRdb reprocessed the multiplex PCR reads with MiXCR, giving one entry per CDR3 protein. The data contain approximately 710,000 distinct CDR3 sequences, 17% of them singletons. The CDR3 is 13 amino acids. Trimming took off 5 bases at V and 6 bases at J, with 10 bases between the two ends. This TCR came from a man aged 50 or older with Graves' hyperthyroidism. The chain uses TRBV12-3 or TRBV12-4 and TRBJ2-2; D perhaps matches TRBD2 (5 bases). The specimen was blood. The CDR3 region has the DNA TGTGCCAGCAGTCACTCGAGGGCCGGGGAGCTGTTTTTT. Translation gives CASSHSRAGELFF.